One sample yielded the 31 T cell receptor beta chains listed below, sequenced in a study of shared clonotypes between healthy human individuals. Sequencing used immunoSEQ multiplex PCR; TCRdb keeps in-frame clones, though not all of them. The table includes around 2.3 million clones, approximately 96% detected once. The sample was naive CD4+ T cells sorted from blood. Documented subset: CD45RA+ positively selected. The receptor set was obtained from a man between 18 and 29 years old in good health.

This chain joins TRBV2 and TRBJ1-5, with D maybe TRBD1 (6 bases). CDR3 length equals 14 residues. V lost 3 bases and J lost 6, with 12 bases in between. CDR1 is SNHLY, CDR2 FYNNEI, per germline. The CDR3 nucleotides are TGTGCCAGCAGTGAGCAGGGGATCCCTCAGCCCCAGCATTTT. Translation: CASSEQGIPQPQHF.

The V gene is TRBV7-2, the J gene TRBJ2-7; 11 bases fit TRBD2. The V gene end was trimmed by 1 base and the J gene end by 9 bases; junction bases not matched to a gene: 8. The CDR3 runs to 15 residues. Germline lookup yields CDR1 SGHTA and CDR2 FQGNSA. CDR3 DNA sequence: TGTGCCAGCAGCTTAGAAACGGGTAGCGGGAGGGGGCAGTACTTC. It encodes CASSLETGSGRGQYF.

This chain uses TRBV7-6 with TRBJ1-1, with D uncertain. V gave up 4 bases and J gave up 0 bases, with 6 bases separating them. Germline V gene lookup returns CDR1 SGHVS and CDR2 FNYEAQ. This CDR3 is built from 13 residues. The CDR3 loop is CASSYGVNTEAFF. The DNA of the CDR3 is TGTGCCAGCAGCTATGGGGTGAACACTGAAGCTTTCTTT.

As DNA, the CDR3 is TGTGCCTGGGAGCGGGCGGAGACCCAGTACTTC. Amino acid sequence: CAWERAETQYF. V gene TRBV30 combines with J gene TRBJ2-5; weak D call: TRBD2 (6 bases). Germline V gene lookup returns CDR1 GTSNPN and CDR2 SVGIG (reference sequence). The CDR3 sequence is 11 residues long. Trimming cost V 5 bases and J 5 bases, with 9 bases left between them.

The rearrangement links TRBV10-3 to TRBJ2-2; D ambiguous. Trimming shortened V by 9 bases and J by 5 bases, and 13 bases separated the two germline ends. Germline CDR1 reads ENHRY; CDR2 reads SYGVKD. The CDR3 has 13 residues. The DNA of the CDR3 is TGTGCCATATCTCCAGGAGCAACCGGGGAGCTGTTTTTT. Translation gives CAISPGATGELFF.

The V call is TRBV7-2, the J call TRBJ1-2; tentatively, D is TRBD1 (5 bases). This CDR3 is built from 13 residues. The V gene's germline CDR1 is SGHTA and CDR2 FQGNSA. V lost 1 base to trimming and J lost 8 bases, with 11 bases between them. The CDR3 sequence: CASSLGPGTGYTF. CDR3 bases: TGTGCCAGCAGCTTAGGCCCCGGGACGGGCTACACCTTC.

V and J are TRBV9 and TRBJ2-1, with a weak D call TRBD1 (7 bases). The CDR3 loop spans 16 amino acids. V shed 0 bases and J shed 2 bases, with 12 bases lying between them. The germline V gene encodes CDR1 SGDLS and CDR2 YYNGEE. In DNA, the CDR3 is TGTGCCAGCAGCGTAGCGGCCAGGGGGGCCTACAATGAGCAGTTCTTC. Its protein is CASSVAARGAYNEQFF.

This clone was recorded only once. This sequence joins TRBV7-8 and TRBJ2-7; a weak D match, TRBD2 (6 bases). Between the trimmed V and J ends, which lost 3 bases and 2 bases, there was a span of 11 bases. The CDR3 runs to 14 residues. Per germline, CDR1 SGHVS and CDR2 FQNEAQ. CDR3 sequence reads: CASSFLSGPYEQYF. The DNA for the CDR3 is TGTGCCAGCAGCTTTCTTAGCGGTCCCTACGAGCAGTACTTC.

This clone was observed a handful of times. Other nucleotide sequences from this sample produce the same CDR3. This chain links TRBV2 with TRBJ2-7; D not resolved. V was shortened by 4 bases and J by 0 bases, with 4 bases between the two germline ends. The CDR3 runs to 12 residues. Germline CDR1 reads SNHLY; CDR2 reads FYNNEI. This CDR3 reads CASSASSYEQYF. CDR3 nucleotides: TGTGCCAGCAGTGCCAGCTCCTACGAGCAGTACTTC.

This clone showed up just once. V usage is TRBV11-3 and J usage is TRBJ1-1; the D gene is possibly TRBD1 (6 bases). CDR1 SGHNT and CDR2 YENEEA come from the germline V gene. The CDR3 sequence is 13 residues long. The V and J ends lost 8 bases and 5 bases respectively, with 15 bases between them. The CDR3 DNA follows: TGTGCCAGCTCTCCAAAGGGGGAAACTGAAGCTTTCTTT. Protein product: CASSPKGETEAFF.

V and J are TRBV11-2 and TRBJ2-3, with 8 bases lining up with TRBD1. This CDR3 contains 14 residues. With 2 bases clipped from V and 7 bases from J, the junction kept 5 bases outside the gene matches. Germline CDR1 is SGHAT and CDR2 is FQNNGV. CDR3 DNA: TGTGCCAGCAGCTTACAGGGGGCGCCTTATACGCAGTATTTT. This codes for CASSLQGAPYTQYF.

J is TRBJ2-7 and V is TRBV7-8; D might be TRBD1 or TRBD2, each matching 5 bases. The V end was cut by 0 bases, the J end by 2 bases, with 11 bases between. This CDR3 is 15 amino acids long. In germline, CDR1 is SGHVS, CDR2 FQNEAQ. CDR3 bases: TGTGCCAGCAGCTTAGCGGAGGCAGGGACCTACGAGCAGTACTTC. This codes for CASSLAEAGTYEQYF.

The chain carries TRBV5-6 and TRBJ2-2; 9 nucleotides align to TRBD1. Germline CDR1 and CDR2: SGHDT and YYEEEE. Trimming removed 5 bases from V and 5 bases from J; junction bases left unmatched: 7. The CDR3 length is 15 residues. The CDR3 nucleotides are TGTGCCAGCAGTTTACCCGGGACAGGGACCGGGGAGCTGTTTTTT. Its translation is CASSLPGTGTGELFF.

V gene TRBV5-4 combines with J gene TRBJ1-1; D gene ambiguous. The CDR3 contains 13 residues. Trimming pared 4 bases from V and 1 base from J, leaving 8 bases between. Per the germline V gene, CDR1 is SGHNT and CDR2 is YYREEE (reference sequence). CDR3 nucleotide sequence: TGTGCCAGCAGCCTACGGGCGAACACTGAAGCTTTCTTT. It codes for CASSLRANTEAFF.

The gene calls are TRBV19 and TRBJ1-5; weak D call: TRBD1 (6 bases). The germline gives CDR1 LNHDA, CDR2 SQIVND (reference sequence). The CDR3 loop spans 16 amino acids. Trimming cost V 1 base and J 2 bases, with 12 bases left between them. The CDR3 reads CASSIVAGVRNQPQHF. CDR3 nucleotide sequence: TGTGCCAGTAGTATAGTAGCAGGGGTTCGCAATCAGCCCCAGCATTTT.

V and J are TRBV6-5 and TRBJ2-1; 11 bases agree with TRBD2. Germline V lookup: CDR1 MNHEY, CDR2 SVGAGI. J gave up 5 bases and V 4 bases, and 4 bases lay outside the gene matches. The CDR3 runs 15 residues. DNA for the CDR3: TGTGCCAGCAGTTCGACTAGCGGGACCCACAATGAGCAGTTCTTC. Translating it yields CASSSTSGTHNEQFF.

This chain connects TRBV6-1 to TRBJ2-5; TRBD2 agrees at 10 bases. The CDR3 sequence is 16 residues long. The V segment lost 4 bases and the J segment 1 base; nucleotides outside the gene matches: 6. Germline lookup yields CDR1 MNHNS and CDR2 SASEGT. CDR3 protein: CASSAPGLAPQETQYF. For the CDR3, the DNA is TGTGCCAGCAGTGCTCCGGGACTAGCGCCCCAAGAGACCCAGTACTTC.

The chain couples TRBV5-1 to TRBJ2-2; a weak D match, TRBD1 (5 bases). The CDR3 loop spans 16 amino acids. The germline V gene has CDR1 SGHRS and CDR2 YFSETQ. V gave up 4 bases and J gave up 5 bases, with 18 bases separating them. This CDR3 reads CASSQRGPKGTGELFF. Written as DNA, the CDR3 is TGCGCCAGCAGCCAAAGGGGTCCCAAAGGGACCGGGGAGCTGTTTTTT.

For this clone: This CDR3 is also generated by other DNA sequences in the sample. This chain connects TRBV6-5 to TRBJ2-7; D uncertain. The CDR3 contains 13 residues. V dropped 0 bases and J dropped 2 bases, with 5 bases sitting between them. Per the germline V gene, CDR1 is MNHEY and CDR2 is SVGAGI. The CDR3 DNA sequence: TGTGCCAGCAGTTACTCGGGTCCCTACGAGCAGTACTTC. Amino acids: CASSYSGPYEQYF.

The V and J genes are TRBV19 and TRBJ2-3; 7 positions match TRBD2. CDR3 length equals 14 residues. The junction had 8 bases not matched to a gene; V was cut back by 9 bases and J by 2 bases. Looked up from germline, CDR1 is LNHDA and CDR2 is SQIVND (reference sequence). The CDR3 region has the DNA TGTGCCAGCCGAAAGGGAGGGAACACAGATACGCAGTATTTT. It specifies CASRKGGNTDTQYF.

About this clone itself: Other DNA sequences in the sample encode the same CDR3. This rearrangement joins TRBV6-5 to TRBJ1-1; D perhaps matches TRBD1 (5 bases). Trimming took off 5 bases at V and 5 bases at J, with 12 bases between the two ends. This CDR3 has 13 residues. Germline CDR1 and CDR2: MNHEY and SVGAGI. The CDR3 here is CASSLGVGTEAFF. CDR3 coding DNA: TGTGCCAGCAGTCTGGGGGTCGGGACTGAAGCTTTCTTT.

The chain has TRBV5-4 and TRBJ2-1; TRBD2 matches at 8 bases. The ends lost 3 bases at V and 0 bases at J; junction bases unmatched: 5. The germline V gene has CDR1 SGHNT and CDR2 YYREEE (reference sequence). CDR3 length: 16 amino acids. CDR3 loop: CASSYGGGSSYNEQFF. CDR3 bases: TGTGCCAGCAGCTACGGCGGGGGGAGCTCCTACAATGAGCAGTTCTTC.

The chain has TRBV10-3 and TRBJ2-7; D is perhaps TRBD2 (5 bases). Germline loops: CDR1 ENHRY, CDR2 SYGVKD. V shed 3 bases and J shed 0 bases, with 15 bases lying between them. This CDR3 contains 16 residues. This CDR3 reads CAISDTRVANSYEQYF. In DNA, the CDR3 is TGTGCCATCAGTGACACGAGGGTAGCAAACTCCTACGAGCAGTACTTC.

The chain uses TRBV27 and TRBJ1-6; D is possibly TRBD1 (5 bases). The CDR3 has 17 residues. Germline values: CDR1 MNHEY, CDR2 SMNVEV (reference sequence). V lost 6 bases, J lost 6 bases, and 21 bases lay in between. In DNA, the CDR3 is TGTGCCAGCAGCCAGGGACGACTCGGTACGGGTAATTCACCCCTCCACTTT. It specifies CASSQGRLGTGNSPLHF.

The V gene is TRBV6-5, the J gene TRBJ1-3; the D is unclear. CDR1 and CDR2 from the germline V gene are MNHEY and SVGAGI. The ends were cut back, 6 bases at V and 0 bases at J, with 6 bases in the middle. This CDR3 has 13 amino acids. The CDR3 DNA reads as TGTGCCAGCAGACCAACCTCTGGAAACACCATATATTTT. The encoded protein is CASRPTSGNTIYF.

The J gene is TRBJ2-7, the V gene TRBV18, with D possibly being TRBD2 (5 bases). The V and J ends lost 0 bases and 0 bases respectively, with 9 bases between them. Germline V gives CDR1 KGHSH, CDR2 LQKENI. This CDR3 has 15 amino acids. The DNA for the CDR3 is TGTGCCAGCTCACCACCAGGAGCGGCCTCCTACGAGCAGTACTTC. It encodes CASSPPGAASYEQYF.

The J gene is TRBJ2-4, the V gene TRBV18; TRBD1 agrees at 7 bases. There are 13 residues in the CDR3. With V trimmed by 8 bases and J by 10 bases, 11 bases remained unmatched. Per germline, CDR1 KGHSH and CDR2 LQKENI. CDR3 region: CASRDSTLRIQYF. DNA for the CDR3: TGTGCCAGCCGGGACAGCACCTTACGGATTCAGTACTTC.

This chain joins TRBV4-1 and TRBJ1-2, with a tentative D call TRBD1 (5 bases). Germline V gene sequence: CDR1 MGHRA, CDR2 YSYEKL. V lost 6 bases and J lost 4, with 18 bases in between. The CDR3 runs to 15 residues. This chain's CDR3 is CASSRGAGETYGYTF. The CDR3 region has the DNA TGCGCCAGCAGTCGAGGGGCAGGAGAGACCTATGGCTACACCTTC.

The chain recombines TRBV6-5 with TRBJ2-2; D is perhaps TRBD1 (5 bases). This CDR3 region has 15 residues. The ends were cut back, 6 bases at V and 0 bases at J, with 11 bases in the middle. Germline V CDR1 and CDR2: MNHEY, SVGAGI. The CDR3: CASRDDSTNTGELFF. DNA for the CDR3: TGTGCCAGCAGGGATGACAGCACGAACACCGGGGAGCTGTTTTTT.

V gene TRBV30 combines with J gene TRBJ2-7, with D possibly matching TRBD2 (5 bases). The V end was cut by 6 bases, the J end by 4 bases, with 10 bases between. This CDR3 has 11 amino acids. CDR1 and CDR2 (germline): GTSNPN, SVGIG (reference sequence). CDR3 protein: CACDREYEQYF. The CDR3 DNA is TGTGCCTGTGACCGGGAATACGAGCAGTACTTC.

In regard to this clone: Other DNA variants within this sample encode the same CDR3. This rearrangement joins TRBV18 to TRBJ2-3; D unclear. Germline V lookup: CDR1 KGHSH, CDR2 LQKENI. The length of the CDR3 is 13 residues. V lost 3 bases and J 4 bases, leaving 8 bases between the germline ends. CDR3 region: CASSPPVADTQYF. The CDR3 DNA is TGTGCCAGCTCACCTCCGGTGGCAGATACGCAGTATTTT.